Sequencing of this T cell receptor (beta chain) was carried out in a study of shared clonotypes between healthy human individuals. Overall study: Contributing individuals were two females and a few males aged 18 to 49.

In this sample, this clone turned up once. Its specificity is not known. The CDR3 has 14 residues. Trimming left V 1 base short and J 7 bases short, with 14 bases between. Germline V gives CDR1 LNHNV, CDR2 YYDKDF (reference sequence). The naive CD8 fraction comprised CD45RO-negative cells positively selected for CCR7 and excluded terminally differentiated effector memory CD45RA+ cells. Overall study findings and caveats: Few donors limited the genetic and exposure-history diversity represented. Compared with clonotypes that all four donors shared, non-shared clonotypes had lower generation probabilities.

Each sorted subset replicate got 200 ng genomic DNA, 25,000 to 35,000 genomes. Generated by immunoSEQ multiplex PCR, the TCRdb table keeps only in-frame clones and is missing some. The repertoire holds about 2.2 million clones, with about 93% as singletons. The source is a man aged 18-30 years in good health. Some clones in this sample may be carry-over from other donors' samples. The genes are TRBV15 and TRBJ2-7; D uncertain. The sequenced sample consisted of naive CD8+ T cells from PBMCs. This CDR3 is CATSRGDITWEQYF. In DNA form, the CDR3 reads TGTGCCACCAGCAGAGGTGATATCACCTGGGAGCAGTACTTC.